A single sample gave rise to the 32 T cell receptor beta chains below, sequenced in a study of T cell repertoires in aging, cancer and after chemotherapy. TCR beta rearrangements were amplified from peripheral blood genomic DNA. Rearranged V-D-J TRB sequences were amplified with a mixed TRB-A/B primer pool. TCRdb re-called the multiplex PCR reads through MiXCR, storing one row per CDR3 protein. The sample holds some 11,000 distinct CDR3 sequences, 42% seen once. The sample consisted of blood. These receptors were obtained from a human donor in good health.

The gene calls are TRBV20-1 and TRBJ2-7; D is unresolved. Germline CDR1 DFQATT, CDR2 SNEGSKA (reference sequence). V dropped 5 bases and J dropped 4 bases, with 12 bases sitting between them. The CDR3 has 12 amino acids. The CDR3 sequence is CSAPMDGYEQYF. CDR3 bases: TGCAGTGCTCCTATGGACGGGTACGAGCAGTACTTC.

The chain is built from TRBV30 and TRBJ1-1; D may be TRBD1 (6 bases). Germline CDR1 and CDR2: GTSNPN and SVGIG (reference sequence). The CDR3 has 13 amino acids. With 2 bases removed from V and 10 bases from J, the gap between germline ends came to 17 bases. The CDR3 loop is CAWSTGTSSSAFF. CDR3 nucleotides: TGTGCCTGGAGTACAGGGACCTCCTCTTCAGCTTTCTTT.

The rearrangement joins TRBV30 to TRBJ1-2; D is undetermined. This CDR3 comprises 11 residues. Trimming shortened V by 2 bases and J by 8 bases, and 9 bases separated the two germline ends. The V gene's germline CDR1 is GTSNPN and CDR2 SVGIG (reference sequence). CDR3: CAWSLVGGYTF. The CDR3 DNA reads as TGTGCCTGGAGTCTTGTGGGAGGCTACACCTTC.

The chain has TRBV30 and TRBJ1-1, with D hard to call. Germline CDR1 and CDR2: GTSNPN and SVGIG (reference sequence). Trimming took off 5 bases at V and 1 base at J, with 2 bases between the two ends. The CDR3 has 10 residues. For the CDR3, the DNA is TGTGCCTGGGGGAACACTGAAGCTTTCTTT. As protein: CAWGNTEAFF.

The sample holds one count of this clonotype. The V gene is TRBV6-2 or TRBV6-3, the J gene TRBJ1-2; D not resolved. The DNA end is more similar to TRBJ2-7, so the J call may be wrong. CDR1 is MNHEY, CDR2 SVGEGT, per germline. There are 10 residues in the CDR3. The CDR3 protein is CASSRTEQYF. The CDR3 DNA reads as TGTGCCAGCAGCCGGACGGAGCAGTACTTC.

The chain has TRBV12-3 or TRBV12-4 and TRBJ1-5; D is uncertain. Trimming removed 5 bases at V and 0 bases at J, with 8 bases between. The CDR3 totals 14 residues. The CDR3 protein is CASSTYNSNQPQHF. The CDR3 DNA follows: TGTGCCAGCAGTACCTACAATAGCAATCAGCCCCAGCATTTT.

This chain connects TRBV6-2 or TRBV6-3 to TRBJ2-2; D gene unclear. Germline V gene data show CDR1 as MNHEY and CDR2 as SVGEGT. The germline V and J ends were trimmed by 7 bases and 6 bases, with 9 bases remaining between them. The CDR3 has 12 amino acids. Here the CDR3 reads CASTEVAGELFF. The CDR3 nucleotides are TGTGCCAGCACCGAAGTCGCCGGGGAGCTGTTTTTT.

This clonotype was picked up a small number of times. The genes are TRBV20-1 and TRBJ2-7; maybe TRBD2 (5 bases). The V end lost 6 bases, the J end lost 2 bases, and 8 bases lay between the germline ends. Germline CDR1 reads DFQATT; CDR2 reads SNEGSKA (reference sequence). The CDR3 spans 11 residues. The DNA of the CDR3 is TGCAGTGCGGACGGGACCTACGAGCAGTACTTC. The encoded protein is CSADGTYEQYF.

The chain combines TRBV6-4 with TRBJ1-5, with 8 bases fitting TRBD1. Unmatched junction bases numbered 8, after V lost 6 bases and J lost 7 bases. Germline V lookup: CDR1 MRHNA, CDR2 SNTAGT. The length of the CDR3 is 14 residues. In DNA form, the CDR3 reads TGTGCCAGCAGGGGCAGGGGGCGAGGCCAGCCCCAGCATTTT. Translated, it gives CASRGRGRGQPQHF.

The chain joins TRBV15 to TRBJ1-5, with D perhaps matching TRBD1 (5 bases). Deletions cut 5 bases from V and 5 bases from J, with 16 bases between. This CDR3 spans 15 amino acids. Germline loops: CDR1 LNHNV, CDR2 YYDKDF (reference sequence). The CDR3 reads CATSWGTEIYQPQHF. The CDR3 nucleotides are TGTGCCACCAGCTGGGGCACCGAGATATATCAGCCCCAGCATTTT.

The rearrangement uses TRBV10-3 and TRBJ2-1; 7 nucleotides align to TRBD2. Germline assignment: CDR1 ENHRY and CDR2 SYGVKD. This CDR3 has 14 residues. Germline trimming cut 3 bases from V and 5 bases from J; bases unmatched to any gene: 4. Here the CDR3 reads CAISDRTSNNEQFF. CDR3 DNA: TGTGCCATCAGTGACCGGACTAGTAACAATGAGCAGTTCTTC.

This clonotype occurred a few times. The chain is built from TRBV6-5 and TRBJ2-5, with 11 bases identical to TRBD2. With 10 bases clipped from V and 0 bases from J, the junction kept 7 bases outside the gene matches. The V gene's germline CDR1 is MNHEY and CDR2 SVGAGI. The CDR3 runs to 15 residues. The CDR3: CATTLAGEYQETQYF. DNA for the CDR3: TGTGCCACCACACTAGCGGGGGAGTACCAAGAGACCCAGTACTTC.

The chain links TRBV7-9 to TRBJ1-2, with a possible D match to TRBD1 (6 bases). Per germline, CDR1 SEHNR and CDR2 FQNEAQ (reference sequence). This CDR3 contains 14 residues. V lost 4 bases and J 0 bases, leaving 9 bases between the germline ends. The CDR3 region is CASSSQGPNYGYTF. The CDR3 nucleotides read TGTGCCAGCAGCTCCCAGGGGCCTAACTATGGCTACACCTTC.

The CDR3 loop is CATSRDGRPPDGYTF. The CDR3 DNA is TGTGCCACCAGCAGAGATGGCAGGCCACCTGACGGCTACACCTTC. The chain has TRBV15 and TRBJ1-2; D unclear. Per germline, CDR1 LNHNV and CDR2 YYDKDF (reference sequence). The V end was cut by 0 bases, the J end by 8 bases, with 16 bases between. CDR3 size: 15 residues. The full variable domain, in which reference TRBV15 and TRBJ1-2 provide the parts outside the CDR3, is DAMVIQNPRYQVTQFGKPVTLSCSQTLNHNVMYWYQQKSSQAPKLLFHYYDKDFNNEADTPDNFQSRRPNTSFCFLDIRSPGLGDTAMYLCATSRDGRPPDGYTFGSGTRLTVV.

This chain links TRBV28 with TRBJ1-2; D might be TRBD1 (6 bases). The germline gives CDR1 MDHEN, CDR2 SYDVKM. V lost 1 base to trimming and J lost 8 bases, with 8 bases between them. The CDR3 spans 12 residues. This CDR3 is CASSLLQGGYTF. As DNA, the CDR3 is TGTGCCAGCAGTTTATTACAGGGAGGCTACACCTTC.

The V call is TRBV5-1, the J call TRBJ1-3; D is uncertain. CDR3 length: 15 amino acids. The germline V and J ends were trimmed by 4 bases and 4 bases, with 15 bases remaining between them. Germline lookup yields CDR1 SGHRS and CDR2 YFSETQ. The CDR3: CASSPEVLTGNTIYF. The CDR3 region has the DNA TGCGCCAGCAGCCCCGAGGTGCTGACGGGAAACACCATATATTTT.

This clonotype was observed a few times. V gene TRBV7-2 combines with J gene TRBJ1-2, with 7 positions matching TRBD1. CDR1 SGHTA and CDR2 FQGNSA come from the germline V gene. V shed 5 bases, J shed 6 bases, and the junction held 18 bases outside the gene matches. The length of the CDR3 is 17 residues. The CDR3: CASSPYSGTVKGNGYTF. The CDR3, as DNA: TGTGCCAGCAGCCCTTATTCTGGGACAGTTAAGGGGAATGGCTACACCTTC.

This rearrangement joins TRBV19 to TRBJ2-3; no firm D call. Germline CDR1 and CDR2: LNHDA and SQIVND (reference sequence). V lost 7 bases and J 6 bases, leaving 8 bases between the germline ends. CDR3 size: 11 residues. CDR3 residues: CASMIGDTQYF. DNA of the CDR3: TGTGCCAGTATGATAGGGGATACGCAGTATTTT.

The CDR3 coding sequence is TGTGCCAGCAGTCCGGACAGGAGTGATGGCTACACCTTC. As protein: CASSPDRSDGYTF. V and J are TRBV5-6 and TRBJ1-2, with TRBD1 identical over 7 bases. Germline V CDR1 and CDR2: SGHDT, YYEEEE. The V gene end was trimmed by 5 bases and the J gene end by 6 bases; junction bases not matched to a gene: 7. The CDR3 runs 13 residues.

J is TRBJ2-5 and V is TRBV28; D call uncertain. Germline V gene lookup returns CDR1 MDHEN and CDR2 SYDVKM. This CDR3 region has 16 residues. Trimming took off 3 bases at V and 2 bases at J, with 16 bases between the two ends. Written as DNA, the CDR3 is TGTGCCAGCAGTTTTGACCCCCCAGGCTCGCAAGAGACCCAGTACTTC. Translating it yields CASSFDPPGSQETQYF.

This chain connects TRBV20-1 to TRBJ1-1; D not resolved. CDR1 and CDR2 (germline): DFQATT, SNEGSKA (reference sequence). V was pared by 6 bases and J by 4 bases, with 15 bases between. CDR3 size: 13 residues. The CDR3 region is CSAQWPGGTEAFF. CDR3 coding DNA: TGCAGTGCCCAATGGCCTGGAGGCACTGAAGCTTTCTTT.

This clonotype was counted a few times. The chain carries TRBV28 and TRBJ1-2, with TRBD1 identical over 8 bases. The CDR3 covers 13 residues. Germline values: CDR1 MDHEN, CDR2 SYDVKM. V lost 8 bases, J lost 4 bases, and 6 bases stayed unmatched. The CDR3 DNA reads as TGTGCCAGCCTGACAGGGGCCCGCTATGGCTACACCTTC. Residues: CASLTGARYGYTF.

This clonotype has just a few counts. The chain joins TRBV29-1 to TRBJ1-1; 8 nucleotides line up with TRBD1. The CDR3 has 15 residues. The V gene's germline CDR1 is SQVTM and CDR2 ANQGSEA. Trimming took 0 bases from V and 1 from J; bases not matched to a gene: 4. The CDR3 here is CSVEDGQGPNTEAFF. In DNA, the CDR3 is TGCAGCGTTGAAGATGGACAGGGACCGAACACTGAAGCTTTCTTT.

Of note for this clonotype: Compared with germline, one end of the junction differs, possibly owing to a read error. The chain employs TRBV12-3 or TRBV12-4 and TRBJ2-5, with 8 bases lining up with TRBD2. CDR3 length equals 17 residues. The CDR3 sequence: CAISEGGLAGWQETQYF. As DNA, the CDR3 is TGTGCCATCAGTGAGGGAGGCCTAGCGGGCTGGCAAGAGACCCAGTACTTC.

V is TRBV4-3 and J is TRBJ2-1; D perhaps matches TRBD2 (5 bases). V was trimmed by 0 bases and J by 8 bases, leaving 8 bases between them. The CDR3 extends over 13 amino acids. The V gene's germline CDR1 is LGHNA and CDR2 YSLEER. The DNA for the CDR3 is TGCGCCAGCAGCCAAGAAAGTAGCGATGAGCAGTTCTTC. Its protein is CASSQESSDEQFF.

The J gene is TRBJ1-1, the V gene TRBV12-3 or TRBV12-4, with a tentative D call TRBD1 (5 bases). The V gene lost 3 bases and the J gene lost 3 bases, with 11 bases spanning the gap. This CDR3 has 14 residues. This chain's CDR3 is CASSLLWGDTEAFF. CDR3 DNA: TGTGCCAGCAGTTTGCTGTGGGGGGACACTGAAGCTTTCTTT.

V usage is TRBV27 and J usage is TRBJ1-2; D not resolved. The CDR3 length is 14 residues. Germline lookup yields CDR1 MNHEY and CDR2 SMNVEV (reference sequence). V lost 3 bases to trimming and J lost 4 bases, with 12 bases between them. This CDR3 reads CASSFSGSGYGYTF. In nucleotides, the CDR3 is TGTGCCAGCAGTTTTTCGGGGTCTGGCTATGGCTACACCTTC.

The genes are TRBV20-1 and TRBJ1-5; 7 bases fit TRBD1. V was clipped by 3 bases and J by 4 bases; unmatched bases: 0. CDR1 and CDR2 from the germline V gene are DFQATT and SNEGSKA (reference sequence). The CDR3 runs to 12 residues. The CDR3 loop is CSARTGNQPQHF. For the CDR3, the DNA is TGCAGTGCTAGGACAGGGAATCAGCCCCAGCATTTT.

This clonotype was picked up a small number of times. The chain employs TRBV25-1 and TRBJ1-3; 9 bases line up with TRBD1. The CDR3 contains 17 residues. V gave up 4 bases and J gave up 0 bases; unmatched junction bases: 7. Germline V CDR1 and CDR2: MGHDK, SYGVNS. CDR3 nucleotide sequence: TGTGCCAGCAGTGGGGGACAGGGACTCCTCTCTGGAAACACCATATATTTT. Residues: CASSGGQGLLSGNTIYF.

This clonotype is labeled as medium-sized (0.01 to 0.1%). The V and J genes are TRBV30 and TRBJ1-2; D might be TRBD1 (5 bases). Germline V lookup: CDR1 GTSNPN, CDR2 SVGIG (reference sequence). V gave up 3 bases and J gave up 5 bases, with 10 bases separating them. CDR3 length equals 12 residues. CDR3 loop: CAWRRGAYGYTF. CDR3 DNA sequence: TGTGCCTGGAGGAGGGGAGCATATGGCTACACCTTC. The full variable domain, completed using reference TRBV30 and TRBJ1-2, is SQTIHQWPATLVQPVGSPLSLECTVEGTSNPNLYWYRQAAGRGLQLLFYSVGIGQISSEVPQNLSASRPQDRQFILSSKKLLLSDSGFYLCAWRRGAYGYTFGSGTRLTVV.

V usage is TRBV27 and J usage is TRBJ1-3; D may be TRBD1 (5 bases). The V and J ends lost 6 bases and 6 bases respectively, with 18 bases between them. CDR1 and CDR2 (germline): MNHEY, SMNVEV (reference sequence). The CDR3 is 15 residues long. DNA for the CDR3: TGTGCCAGCAGCCCCTCCCCCGGGACCACAAACACCATATATTTT. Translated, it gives CASSPSPGTTNTIYF.

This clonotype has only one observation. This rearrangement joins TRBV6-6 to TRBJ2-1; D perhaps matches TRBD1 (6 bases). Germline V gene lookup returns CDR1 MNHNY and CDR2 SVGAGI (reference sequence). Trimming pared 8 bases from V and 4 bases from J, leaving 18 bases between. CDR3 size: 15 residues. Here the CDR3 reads CASSLGQGKYNEQFF. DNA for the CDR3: TGTGCCAGCTCCCTGGGGCAGGGGAAATACAATGAGCAGTTCTTC.